A single sample is the source of the 20 T cell receptor beta chains below, sequenced in a study of blood T cell repertoires in COVID-19 (dated by TCRdb to about 2020). The library was produced with the immunoSEQ multiplex PCR assay. Entries here come from immuneACCESS through TCRdb and include only in-frame sequences with V and J called. Some clones fail to appear in such tables; in the studies checked, an unresolved V gene covers under half of the shortfall, and the cause of the remainder is unknown. The sample records tens of thousands of clones, roughly 83% of which are singletons. The ten largest make up about a fifth of the sample. Input material: peripheral blood. These receptor sequences come from a man at least 80 years old with active or convalescent COVID-19.

The V gene is TRBV2, the J gene TRBJ1-6; 8 bases line up with TRBD1. V gave up 4 bases and J gave up 9 bases; unmatched junction bases: 5. Germline lookup yields CDR1 SNHLY and CDR2 FYNNEI. CDR3 size: 14 residues. The CDR3 region is CASSGDRGISPLHF. In nucleotides, the CDR3 is TGTGCCAGCAGTGGAGACAGGGGTATTTCACCCCTCCACTTT.

The rearrangement links TRBV5-3 to TRBJ2-7, with D perhaps TRBD1 (5 bases). TRBV5-3 is reported as an ORF; its role is uncertain. V lost 2 bases and J 0 bases, leaving 15 bases between the germline ends. The CDR3 loop spans 16 amino acids. The CDR3 bases are TGTGCCAGAAGCTTTTTGCAGGGCTGGTCCTCCTACGAGCAGTACTTC. Protein: CARSFLQGWSSYEQYF.

The chain uses TRBV10-1 and TRBJ2-1, with 14 nucleotides matching TRBD2. The germline gives CDR1 WNHNN, CDR2 SYGVQD (reference sequence). The CDR3 consists of 17 residues. J gave up 5 bases and V 1 base, and 4 bases lay outside the gene matches. In nucleotides, the CDR3 is TGCGCCAGCAGTGAGTGGGGACTAGCGGGAGCCCACAATGAGCAGTTCTTC. It encodes CASSEWGLAGAHNEQFF.

The chain links TRBV3-1 (or the pseudogene TRBV3-2) to TRBJ2-2, with no clear D. Between the trimmed V and J ends, which lost 0 bases and 0 bases, there was a span of 5 bases. Germline V gene lookup returns CDR1 LGHDT and CDR2 YNNKEL (reference sequence). This CDR3 is 15 amino acids long. CDR3 in DNA: TGTGCCAGCAGCCAAGATTCTGCGAACACCGGGGAGCTGTTTTTT. This translates into CASSQDSANTGELFF.

V and J are TRBV19 and TRBJ1-1; possibly TRBD1 for D (5 bases). This CDR3 region has 12 residues. Per germline, CDR1 LNHDA and CDR2 SQIVND (reference sequence). Trimming cost V 1 base and J 6 bases, with 6 bases left between them. CDR3 nucleotide sequence: TGTGCCAGTAGTATAGGGGGCGCTGAAGCTTTCTTT. Translation: CASSIGGAEAFF.

The chain is built from TRBV5-4 and TRBJ2-6; D is possibly TRBD2 (5 bases). The CDR3 runs 15 residues. The V end was cut by 3 bases, the J end by 4 bases, with 11 bases between. Germline-derived CDR1 and CDR2 are SGHNT and YYREEE (reference sequence). CDR3 coding DNA: TGTGCCAGCAGCTCCGGGGTCTACGGGGCCAACGTCCTGACTTTC. Its translation: CASSSGVYGANVLTF.

V gene TRBV4-1 combines with J gene TRBJ1-2; no definite D call. Trimming left V 1 base short and J 4 bases short, with 7 bases between. CDR3 size: 13 residues. CDR1 is MGHRA, CDR2 YSYEKL, per germline. The CDR3 here is CASSQGRGYGYTF. The CDR3 region has the DNA TGCGCCAGCAGCCAAGGTCGGGGCTATGGCTACACCTTC.

The gene calls are TRBV7-9 and TRBJ2-1, with 12 bases aligning to TRBD2. V lost 6 bases and J lost 3; bases outside the gene matches: 15. The length of the CDR3 is 19 residues. Germline CDR1 reads SEHNR; CDR2 reads FQNEAQ (reference sequence). DNA of the CDR3: TGTGCCAGCAGATCGTCCGGACTAGCGGGAACCACTAACTACAATGAGCAGTTCTTC. Translated, it gives CASRSSGLAGTTNYNEQFF.

The J gene is TRBJ2-7, the V gene TRBV4-1; D is possibly TRBD2 (6 bases). The CDR3 spans 14 residues. Germline assignment: CDR1 MGHRA and CDR2 YSYEKL. The V gene lost 0 bases and the J gene lost 3 bases, with 9 bases spanning the gap. CDR3 residues: CASSQEGLNYEQYF. The CDR3, as DNA: TGCGCCAGCAGCCAAGAGGGACTGAACTACGAGCAGTACTTC.

The rearrangement links TRBV3-1 (or the pseudogene TRBV3-2) to TRBJ1-1, with D unresolved. Germline V CDR1 and CDR2: LGHDT, YNNKEL (reference sequence). The CDR3 has 14 residues. V lost 3 bases and J 7 bases, leaving 15 bases between the germline ends. The CDR3 sequence is CASSHAGADGEAFF. CDR3 nucleotides: TGTGCCAGCAGCCATGCCGGAGCGGACGGTGAAGCTTTCTTT.

V gene TRBV2 combines with J gene TRBJ2-1; 16 bases are a match to TRBD2. Trimming removed 6 bases from V and 5 bases from J; junction bases left unmatched: 4. The CDR3 sequence is 16 residues long. The germline gives CDR1 SNHLY, CDR2 FYNNEI. The CDR3 coding sequence is TGTGCCAGCAGGGGACTAGCGGGGGGGATACACAATGAGCAGTTCTTC. Protein product: CASRGLAGGIHNEQFF.

This clone is medium-sized. This chain joins TRBV5-1 and TRBJ2-3; D might be TRBD1 (6 bases). Per the germline V gene, CDR1 is SGHRS and CDR2 is YFSETQ. V was shortened by 7 bases and J by 2 bases, with 11 bases between the two germline ends. CDR3 length equals 13 residues. Here the CDR3 reads CASWGLPTDTQYF. The CDR3 nucleotides read TGCGCCAGCTGGGGGCTCCCCACAGATACGCAGTATTTT.

The chain combines TRBV10-3 with TRBJ1-1; D unclear. CDR3 size: 13 residues. V was cut by 10 bases and J by 0 bases, with 12 bases left in between. CDR1 ENHRY and CDR2 SYGVKD come from the germline V gene. The DNA of the CDR3 is TGTGCCACCCTGGGCTTCATGAACACTGAAGCTTTCTTT. It specifies CATLGFMNTEAFF.

This chain links TRBV19 with TRBJ1-5; maybe TRBD1 (5 bases). The V end lost 3 bases, the J end lost 6 bases, and 18 bases lay between the germline ends. This CDR3 has 16 residues. Germline V lookup: CDR1 LNHDA, CDR2 SQIVND (reference sequence). The DNA for the CDR3 is TGTGCCAGTAGTATTCGGTTAGGGGTGAGGAGTCAGCCCCAGCATTTT. Protein: CASSIRLGVRSQPQHF.

The chain has TRBV11-1 and TRBJ2-1; 7 bases line up with TRBD2. The CDR3 is made up of 14 amino acids. From germline, CDR1 is SGHAT and CDR2 FQDESV (reference sequence). Trimming removed 5 bases from V and 6 bases from J; junction bases left unmatched: 7. The CDR3 reads CASSPAGYLNEQFF. The CDR3 nucleotides are TGTGCCAGCAGCCCAGCGGGGTACCTCAATGAGCAGTTCTTC.

This clone has a handful of counts. The chain is built from TRBV28 and TRBJ1-6; D not resolved. Germline assignment: CDR1 MDHEN and CDR2 SYDVKM. This CDR3 region has 12 residues. Trimming pared 9 bases from V and 7 bases from J, leaving 10 bases between. CDR3 region: CASLDANSPLHF. The DNA for the CDR3 is TGTGCCAGTCTAGATGCCAATTCACCCCTCCACTTT.

The rearrangement links TRBV7-9 to TRBJ2-5; D ambiguous. V was shortened by 4 bases and J by 5 bases, with 5 bases between the two germline ends. Germline-derived CDR1 and CDR2 are SEHNR and FQNEAQ (reference sequence). There are 11 residues in the CDR3. CDR3 in amino acids: CASSSAETQYF. In DNA, the CDR3 is TGTGCCAGCAGCTCCGCGGAGACCCAGTACTTC.

V and J are TRBV25-1 and TRBJ2-1, with 7 bases matching TRBD2. CDR1 is MGHDK and CDR2 is SYGVNS in the germline V gene. Losses at the gene ends were 7 bases for V and 0 bases for J; bases not matched to a gene: 3. CDR3 size: 14 residues. The CDR3 loop is CASNPGGSYNEQFF. The DNA of the CDR3 is TGTGCCAGCAACCCGGGGGGCTCCTACAATGAGCAGTTCTTC.

The rearrangement links TRBV27 to TRBJ1-6; D is perhaps TRBD1 (6 bases). This CDR3 contains 12 residues. Germline CDR1 is MNHEY and CDR2 is SMNVEV (reference sequence). V lost 5 bases and J 7 bases, leaving 6 bases between the germline ends. For the CDR3, the DNA is TGTGCCAGCAGTGGACAGAATTCACCCCTCCACTTT. It translates to CASSGQNSPLHF.

The CDR3 sequence: CASSFLAGGRPGQYF. DNA for the CDR3: TGTGCCAGCAGCTTTCTAGCGGGAGGGCGCCCCGGGCAGTACTTC. The chain combines TRBV3-1 (or the pseudogene TRBV3-2) with TRBJ2-7; TRBD2 matches 12 bases. Germline V gene sequence: CDR1 LGHDT, CDR2 YNNKEL (reference sequence). The J segment lost 9 bases and the V segment lost 5 bases, leaving 11 bases of the junction unmatched. The CDR3 runs to 15 residues.